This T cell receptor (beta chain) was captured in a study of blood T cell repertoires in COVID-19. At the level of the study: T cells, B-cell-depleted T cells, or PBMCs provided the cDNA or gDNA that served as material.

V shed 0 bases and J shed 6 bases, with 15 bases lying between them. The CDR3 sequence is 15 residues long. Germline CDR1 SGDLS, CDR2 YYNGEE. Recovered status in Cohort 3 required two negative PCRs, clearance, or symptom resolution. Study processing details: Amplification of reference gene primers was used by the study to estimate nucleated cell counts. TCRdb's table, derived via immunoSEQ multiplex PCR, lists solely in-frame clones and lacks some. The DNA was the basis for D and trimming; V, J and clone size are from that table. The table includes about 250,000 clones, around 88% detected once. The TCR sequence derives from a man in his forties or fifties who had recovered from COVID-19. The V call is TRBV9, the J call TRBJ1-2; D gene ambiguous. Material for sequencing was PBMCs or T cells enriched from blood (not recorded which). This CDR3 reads CASSVGSQTEDGYTF. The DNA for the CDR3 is TGTGCCAGCAGCGTAGGTAGTCAAACTGAGGATGGCTACACCTTC.